These 22 T cell receptor beta chains share one sample of origin, sequenced in a study of blood T cell repertoires in COVID-19. Sequencing used immunoSEQ multiplex PCR; TCRdb keeps in-frame clones, though not all of them. This sample has about 70,000 clones, with about four fifths found just once. The source material was peripheral blood. The receptors shown here come from a woman aged 55-75 years with acute or convalescent COVID-19.

The chain combines TRBV28 with TRBJ1-4, with TRBD1 matching over 8 bases. J gave up 2 bases and V 7 bases, and 9 bases lay outside the gene matches. The CDR3 runs 16 residues. Germline values: CDR1 MDHEN, CDR2 SYDVKM. Written as DNA, the CDR3 is TGTGCCAGCATTCAACAGGGGGTGGGGACTAATGAAAAACTGTTTTTT. It specifies CASIQQGVGTNEKLFF.

The rearrangement joins TRBV3-1 (or the pseudogene TRBV3-2) to TRBJ2-1; 9 bases agree with TRBD2. V dropped 4 bases and J dropped 7; count of bases not matched to a gene: 14. Germline CDR1 is LGHDT and CDR2 is YNNKEL (reference sequence). The CDR3 extends over 17 amino acids. Here the CDR3 reads CASSLLAAGGFLNEQFF. CDR3 DNA: TGTGCCAGCAGCCTATTAGCTGCGGGGGGGTTTTTGAATGAGCAGTTCTTC.

This clone was seen just once. This chain uses TRBV27 with TRBJ1-1; tentative D call: TRBD1 (6 bases). The CDR3 spans 14 residues. Germline CDR1 MNHEY, CDR2 SMNVEV (reference sequence). Trimming took 6 bases from V and 5 from J, leaving 16 bases between them. This chain's CDR3 is CASSPHTGRTEAFF. The CDR3 coding sequence is TGTGCCAGCAGCCCTCACACAGGGAGAACTGAAGCTTTCTTT.

This CDR3 reads CASSEEGTGVRQPQHF. The CDR3 nucleotides are TGTGCCAGCAGTGAAGAAGGGACAGGGGTTAGGCAGCCCCAGCATTTT. The chain joins TRBV2 to TRBJ1-5, with TRBD1 identical over 10 bases. The V gene's germline CDR1 is SNHLY and CDR2 FYNNEI. The CDR3 sequence is 16 residues long. The V and J ends lost 1 base and 7 bases, in that order; junction bases with no gene match: 7.

This clone was picked up a small number of times. V and J are TRBV7-3 and TRBJ2-1, with D possibly being TRBD1 (6 bases). In germline, CDR1 is SGHTA, CDR2 FQGTGA. V shed 5 bases and J shed 7 bases, with 15 bases lying between them. The CDR3 spans 14 residues. CDR3 in amino acids: CASSPQGQGNEQFF. For the CDR3, the DNA is TGTGCCAGCAGCCCTCAAGGTCAGGGGAATGAGCAGTTCTTC.

The V call is TRBV7-9, the J call TRBJ1-2; 9 bases fit TRBD1. The V segment lost 4 bases and the J segment 6 bases; nucleotides outside the gene matches: 6. This CDR3 spans 14 amino acids. Germline CDR1 SEHNR, CDR2 FQNEAQ (reference sequence). The CDR3 protein is CASSSGTGGDGYTF. The CDR3 DNA follows: TGTGCCAGCAGCTCAGGAACAGGGGGCGATGGCTACACCTTC.

This clone has only one observation. The chain uses TRBV7-6 and TRBJ2-7; 7 nucleotides line up with TRBD2. Trimming at V came to 0 bases and at J to 0 bases, leaving 8 bases not matched to a gene. The CDR3 runs 17 residues. CDR1 SGHVS and CDR2 FNYEAQ come from the germline V gene. CDR3 in amino acids: CASSLAPSGAISYEQYF. CDR3 sequence (DNA): TGTGCCAGCAGCTTAGCTCCCAGCGGGGCGATCTCCTACGAGCAGTACTTC.

The V and J genes are TRBV5-1 and TRBJ1-1, with 7 bases lining up with TRBD1. The trim removed 0 bases at V and 4 bases at J, leaving 9 bases unmatched. Germline V lookup: CDR1 SGHRS, CDR2 YFSETQ. The CDR3 has 16 residues. The CDR3 sequence is CASSLAATGTVTEAFF. The CDR3 nucleotides read TGCGCCAGCAGCTTGGCGGCTACCGGGACAGTCACTGAAGCTTTCTTT. Supplemented by reference TRBV5-1 and TRBJ1-1, the full variable domain reads KAGVTQTPRYLIKTRGQQVTLSCSPISGHRSVSWYQQTPGQGLQFLFEYFSETQRNKGNFPGRFSGRQFSNSRSEMNVSTLELGDSALYLCASSLAATGTVTEAFFGQGTRLTVV.

The CDR3 loop reads CAWSFTGSLNTEAFF. The CDR3 region has the DNA TGTGCCTGGAGTTTTACGGGATCCTTGAACACTGAAGCTTTCTTT. This chain uses TRBV30 with TRBJ1-1; D remains unclear. V shed 2 bases and J shed 0 bases, with 13 bases lying between them. Germline assignment: CDR1 GTSNPN and CDR2 SVGIG (reference sequence). CDR3 length equals 15 residues.

J is TRBJ2-2 and V is TRBV18, with no clear D. V lost 3 bases and J lost 3, with 2 bases in between. The germline gives CDR1 KGHSH, CDR2 LQKENI. CDR3 length equals 12 residues. The CDR3 nucleotides read TGTGCCAGCTCACCCTACACCGGGGAGCTGTTTTTT. Translating gives CASSPYTGELFF.

The chain carries TRBV9 and TRBJ2-5; 8 nucleotides line up with TRBD1. V was pared by 0 bases and J by 9 bases, with 7 bases of the junction left unmatched. The CDR3 has 14 residues. Germline values: CDR1 SGDLS, CDR2 YYNGEE. In DNA, the CDR3 is TGTGCCAGCAGCGTAGACGTCGCGACAGGGGCCCAGTACTTC. Its translation is CASSVDVATGAQYF.

This clone was counted a single time. The V gene is TRBV18, the J gene TRBJ1-4, with 8 bases identical to TRBD1. Germline V gives CDR1 KGHSH, CDR2 LQKENI. J gave up 8 bases and V 3 bases, and 2 bases lay outside the gene matches. This CDR3 region has 13 residues. The CDR3 coding sequence is TGTGCCAGCTCACCTGACAGGGGCGAAAAACTGTTTTTT. It yields the protein CASSPDRGEKLFF.

The sample holds one count of this clone. The chain combines TRBV9 with TRBJ1-2, with a weak D call TRBD1 (6 bases). The length of the CDR3 is 14 residues. Germline V gene lookup returns CDR1 SGDLS and CDR2 YYNGEE. V lost 4 bases and J lost 4, with 14 bases in between. The CDR3 sequence is CASSPEDRGYGYTF. The DNA of the CDR3 is TGTGCCAGCAGCCCCGAGGACAGAGGCTATGGCTACACCTTC.

The chain is built from TRBV6-5 and TRBJ1-6; a weak D match, TRBD1 (5 bases). Germline values: CDR1 MNHEY, CDR2 SVGAGI. V gave up 6 bases and J gave up 8 bases, with 14 bases separating them. This CDR3 comprises 14 residues. CDR3 nucleotides: TGTGCCAGCAGCCAGGACGGGGGGTATTCACCCCTCCACTTT. It is translated as CASSQDGGYSPLHF.

This clone was seen a few times. The chain uses TRBV5-6 and TRBJ1-2; D gene uncertain. Trimming took 0 bases from V and 3 from J, leaving 15 bases between them. The CDR3 is 16 residues long. From germline, CDR1 is SGHDT and CDR2 YYEEEE. CDR3 sequence (DNA): TGTGCCAGCAGCTTGGGGGCAGTCCGGAATCACTATGGCTACACCTTC. As protein: CASSLGAVRNHYGYTF.

V is TRBV18 and J is TRBJ2-7; 7 nucleotides line up with TRBD1. Germline CDR1 is KGHSH and CDR2 is LQKENI. J lost 2 bases, V lost 4 bases, and 5 bases had no gene match. This CDR3 comprises 14 residues. The CDR3 sequence is CASSQGAVPYEQYF. CDR3 in DNA: TGTGCCAGCTCACAGGGGGCCGTCCCCTACGAGCAGTACTTC.

The rearrangement links TRBV28 to TRBJ1-2; perhaps TRBD1 as D (5 bases). The CDR3 is 12 amino acids. V was cut by 6 bases and J by 5 bases, with 10 bases left in between. Germline CDR1 and CDR2: MDHEN and SYDVKM. CDR3 region: CASSPRGYGYTF. The CDR3 DNA reads as TGTGCCAGCAGCCCAAGGGGTTATGGCTACACCTTC.

The chain couples TRBV27 to TRBJ1-2; no reliable D call. The CDR3 runs 14 residues. The germline V and J ends were trimmed by 8 bases and 0 bases, with 13 bases remaining between them. Looked up from germline, CDR1 is MNHEY and CDR2 is SMNVEV (reference sequence). CDR3 in amino acids: CASRTRASNYGYTF. CDR3 in DNA: TGTGCCAGCCGCACGCGGGCCTCTAACTATGGCTACACCTTC.

The chain combines TRBV7-2 with TRBJ2-2, with unresolved D. The length of the CDR3 is 13 residues. Between the trimmed V and J ends, which lost 5 bases and 7 bases, there was a span of 11 bases. Germline V gene data show CDR1 as SGHTA and CDR2 as FQGNSA. The CDR3 bases are TGTGCCAGCAGCCTTCTTCGGAGCGGGGAGCTGTTTTTT. This codes for CASSLLRSGELFF. The whole variable domain, remainder taken from reference TRBV7-2 and TRBJ2-2, is GAGVSQSPSNKVTEKGKDVELRCDPISGHTALYWYRQSLGQGLEFLIYFQGNSAPDKSGLPSDRFSAERTGGSVSTLTIQRTQQEDSAVYLCASSLLRSGELFFGEGSRLTVL.

The chain has TRBV3-1 (or the pseudogene TRBV3-2) and TRBJ2-1; D gene ambiguous. Between the trimmed V and J ends, which lost 10 bases and 2 bases, there was a span of 12 bases. From germline, CDR1 is LGHDT and CDR2 YNNKEL (reference sequence). The CDR3 has 13 residues. The CDR3 loop reads CATSDTTYNEQFF. The CDR3 region has the DNA TGTGCCACTTCAGACACAACCTACAATGAGCAGTTCTTC.

This rearrangement joins TRBV6-6 to TRBJ1-1; D is ambiguous. Germline lookup yields CDR1 MNHNY and CDR2 SVGAGI (reference sequence). The V gene lost 3 bases and the J gene lost 5 bases, with 10 bases spanning the gap. The CDR3 is 13 amino acids. CDR3 protein: CASSYEVGTEAFF. The CDR3, as DNA: TGTGCCAGCAGTTATGAGGTCGGGACTGAAGCTTTCTTT.

This rearrangement joins TRBV30 to TRBJ1-2; no clear D gene. The CDR3 runs to 13 residues. The germline V and J ends were trimmed by 1 base and 6 bases, with 12 bases remaining between them. Germline V gene lookup returns CDR1 GTSNPN and CDR2 SVGIG (reference sequence). The chain's CDR3 is CAWSGALRHGYTF. For the CDR3, the DNA is TGTGCCTGGAGTGGAGCCCTGCGTCATGGCTACACCTTC.